This T cell receptor beta chain comes out of a study of cytotoxic CD8 clonotypes in ibrutinib-treated CLL. Study as a whole: Samples had a mean of about 250,000 productive templates and tens of thousands of productive rearrangements. Study conclusions and caveats: The times at which samples were taken varied between sustained-remission and progressing patients. At baseline, clonality was higher than in age-matched healthy donors and correlated with CD8+ counts.

The CDR3 totals 13 residues. V gave up 1 base and J gave up 5 bases, with 7 bases separating them. The germline CDR1 and CDR2 sequences are SGHDN and FVKESK. Libraries were prepared by immunoSEQ multiplex PCR; TCRdb keeps only in-frame clonotypes and omits some of them. The data hold roughly 38,000 clones, with 45% to 50% observed a single time. In this sample, this clone turned up a few times. The target antigen is unknown. The rearrangement links TRBV14 to TRBJ2-3; no firm D call. The sequencing used PBMCs, collected before ibrutinib treatment. The source of this sequence is a human donor with chronic lymphocytic leukemia. The CDR3 protein is CASSQVSLDTQYF. The CDR3 region has the DNA TGTGCCAGCAGCCAAGTATCTCTAGATACGCAGTATTTT.